These T cell receptor beta chains were read from a single sample in a study of CD8 T cells in ankylosing spondylitis. MiXCR, applied by TCRdb to the 5' RACE reads, yields one record per CDR3 protein. The table lists 350,000 or so distinct CDR3 sequences, approximately 14% of them singletons. The sample taken for sequencing was blood, either unsorted or a sorted T cell fraction (not recorded which). The receptors shown here come from a male donor with ankylosing spondylitis or in good health (not recorded which). Each CDR3 is given with its conserved first and last residue.

TRBV29-1	TRBJ1-1	CSVQIARGTEAFF
TRBV20-1	TRBJ1-5	CSAVDPAGQPQHF
TRBV7-9	TRBJ2-3	CASSPGQGRPDTQYF
TRBV3-1	TRBJ1-2	CASSQERVHGYTF
TRBV20-1	TRBJ2-1	CSAKSGGGNSYNEQFF
TRBV12-3/TRBV12-4	TRBJ1-1	CASSLFGPENTEAFF
TRBV28	TRBJ2-3	CASSSSGTSSTDTQYF
TRBV12-3/TRBV12-4	TRBJ2-5	CASSRDSRETQYF
TRBV12-3/TRBV12-4	TRBJ2-3	CASSIDGADTQYF
TRBV2	TRBJ1-4	CASTLTGATNEKLFF
TRBV20-1	TRBJ2-7	CSARPGQGLSYEQYF
TRBV12-3/TRBV12-4	TRBJ1-5	CASSLVIRQPQHF
TRBV5-5	TRBJ2-3	CASSSLKRGGSTDTQYF
TRBV20-1	TRBJ2-5	CSASEIQETQYF
TRBV6-1	TRBJ2-1	CASTPSGVDNEQFF
TRBV20-1	TRBJ2-5	CSAPLAGGPGKETQYF
TRBV10-3	TRBJ2-3	CATEAQGLVTDTQYF
TRBV13	TRBJ2-1	CASRPQRGAYNEQFF
TRBV20-1	TRBJ2-3	CSARLGSPTDTQYF
TRBV2	TRBJ1-1	CASSDGTGGGEAFF
TRBV12-3/TRBV12-4	TRBJ2-7	CASSASTYNEQYF
TRBV30	TRBJ2-6	CALEAGAQLSGANVLTF
TRBV3-1	TRBJ2-5	CASSSRLAGGPETQYF
TRBV5-1	TRBJ1-1	CASSFIGAKGEAFF
TRBV5-1	TRBJ1-4	CASSFTGAGEKLFF
TRBV24-1	TRBJ2-1	CATSAAGGQVEQFF
TRBV3-1	TRBJ2-7	CASSARGKWVSEQYF
TRBV4-1	TRBJ2-7	CASSPSSWTYEQYF
TRBV11-2	TRBJ1-2	CASSLERAPRQGLKGHYGYTF
TRBV18	TRBJ2-7	CASSRWSGDGTYEQYF
TRBV3-1	TRBJ2-1	CASSSTGTSVYNEQFF
TRBV5-1	TRBJ2-7	CASSLAAGGSYEQYF
TRBV29-1	TRBJ2-7	CSVARDPSAGEQYF
TRBV29-1	TRBJ2-4	CSVLVRGLLAKNIQYF
TRBV20-1	TRBJ2-2	CSARLSSGGTGELFF
TRBV6-1	TRBJ2-7	CASTRGQGTYEQYF
TRBV3-1	TRBJ1-1	CASRLGEGRSSAFF
TRBV7-9	TRBJ2-1	CASSPPGQANSYNEQFF
TRBV10-3	TRBJ1-1	CAITDREWSEAFF
TRBV4-1	TRBJ1-4	CASSLRQGLEKLFF
TRBV5-5	TRBJ2-3	CASSSAGGVKDTQYF
TRBV11-2	TRBJ2-1	CASSLRRPERGPYSYNEQFF
TRBV5-6	TRBJ2-5	CASSYPDQETQYF
TRBV15	TRBJ2-3	CATSSRPGPDTQYF
TRBV12-3/TRBV12-4	TRBJ2-6	CASSHRGTGANVLTF
TRBV7-9	TRBJ2-2	CASSPGTAFTGELFF
TRBV12-3/TRBV12-4	TRBJ1-6	CASSLVGTLDSPLHF
TRBV7-2	TRBJ2-2	CASSTNQGETGELFF
TRBV5-1	TRBJ2-1	CASSLRGAHNEQFF
TRBV12-3/TRBV12-4	TRBJ2-6	CASGTGSGANVLTF
TRBV12-3/TRBV12-4	TRBJ2-2	CASSFSSGGELFF
TRBV5-1	TRBJ2-1	CASSFSGGRAEDEQFF
TRBV10-3	TRBJ2-3	CAIKGTPYTQYF
TRBV15	TRBJ2-2	CATSRDPASGTGELFF